This T cell receptor (beta chain) was sequenced during a study of T cells in localized non-small cell lung cancer. Notes on this clone: Its target is not known.

J gave up 6 bases and V 5 bases, and 8 bases lay outside the gene matches. CDR3 length: 14 residues. The germline CDR1 and CDR2 sequences are SGHNT and YENEEA. Measured with immunoSEQ multiplex PCR; TCRdb has only the in-frame clones, and not every one. The data show about 1,200 clones, with under 35% seen just once and around 10% held by the top ten. Points from the study as a whole: Higher T cell density in the blood was associated with longer overall survival, whereas higher adjacent-lung clonality associated with shorter survival. Appearances in adjacent lung were noted for a median approximately 52 of the top 100 tumor clones. Tumor samples were not multi-region, leaving intratumor heterogeneity unexcluded.

The sequencing used lung tumor tissue, collected before any cancer treatment. The receptor's source is a male donor older than 55 with stage I lung adenocarcinoma. This chain joins TRBV11-3 and TRBJ2-7; 9 nucleotides match TRBD1. CDR3 protein: CASSLGQGYGEQYF. CDR3 in DNA: TGTGCCAGCAGCCTGGGACAGGGTTACGGCGAGCAGTACTTC.